This is a list of T cell receptor beta chains from one sample in a study of a mutant IDH1 vaccine in newly diagnosed glioma. Repertoires were generated with immunoSEQ multiplex PCR, while TCRdb's copy carries only in-frame clones and drops some. Of around 26,000 clones listed, roughly 93% are singletons. The material was PBMCs, obtained from a glioma patient treated with radiotherapy, temozolomide or both. These receptors originate from a middle-aged man with glioma. CDR3s include the opening cysteine and the closing phenylalanine or tryptophan. Fields, in order: J gene, clone size, D gene, V gene, CDR3 DNA, CDR3 protein. A D gene is named only where the DNA matches it firmly. The size of a clone is reported for some rows only, either as once, few or many, or as a class for expanded clones.

j_call: TRBJ1-1
clone_size: once
d_call: TRBD1
v_call: TRBV29-1
cdr3_nt: TGCAGCGGCGCGGGACAGGGAAACACTGAAGCTTTCTTT
cdr3_aa: CSGAGQGNTEAFF

j_call: TRBJ2-5
clone_size: .
d_call: .
v_call: TRBV10-3
cdr3_nt: TGTGCCATCAGTGAATCAGACCGGGGAGGTGAGACCCAGTACTTC
cdr3_aa: CAISESDRGGETQYF

j_call: TRBJ2-5
clone_size: .
d_call: TRBD2
v_call: TRBV6-8
cdr3_nt: TGTGCCAGCAGGCCACAAAGGGGTAGCGGGGGGGCCGGAGAGACCCAGTACTTC
cdr3_aa: CASRPQRGSGGAGETQYF

j_call: TRBJ2-7
clone_size: .
d_call: .
v_call: TRBV20-1
cdr3_nt: TGCAGTGCTAGTGTAGAAATAGAGCAGTACTTC
cdr3_aa: CSASVEIEQYF

j_call: TRBJ2-5
clone_size: .
d_call: .
v_call: TRBV6-5
cdr3_nt: TGTGCCAGCAGTTATCTTCCGGGGGCGCCGGAGACCCAGTACTTC
cdr3_aa: CASSYLPGAPETQYF

j_call: TRBJ1-5
clone_size: .
d_call: .
v_call: TRBV6-1
cdr3_nt: TGTGCCAGCGCCGTCACCAGGGGCCGGTCTCAGCCCCAGCATTTT
cdr3_aa: CASAVTRGRSQPQHF

j_call: TRBJ2-2
clone_size: .
d_call: .
v_call: TRBV30
cdr3_nt: TGTGCCTGTACCATCCGAAACACCGGGGAGCTGTTTTTT
cdr3_aa: CACTIRNTGELFF

j_call: TRBJ1-2
clone_size: .
d_call: .
v_call: TRBV6-5
cdr3_nt: TGTGCCAGCAGTTACTCGACGGGACAACGCTATGGCTACACCTTC
cdr3_aa: CASSYSTGQRYGYTF

j_call: TRBJ1-6
clone_size: .
d_call: TRBD1
v_call: TRBV2
cdr3_nt: TGTGCCAGCAGCTTACAGGGGTCGGGTTCACCCCTCCACTTT
cdr3_aa: CASSLQGSGSPLHF

j_call: TRBJ2-1
clone_size: .
d_call: .
v_call: TRBV11-3
cdr3_nt: TGTGCCAGCAGCTCGAGGGGGGGCGGGTACAATGAGCAGTTCTTC
cdr3_aa: CASSSRGGGYNEQFF